This T cell receptor (beta chain) originates from a study of blood T cells in healthy people across ages. Study-level results: Both naive CD4+ cell counts and diversity were greater in long-lived donors than in aged donors.

This clonotype was detected only a few times. The target antigen is unknown. This CDR3 contains 16 residues. Germline assignment: CDR1 SGDLS and CDR2 YYNGEE. Trimming stripped 2 bases from V and 2 bases from J, with 13 bases between. A sample-barcoded 5' primer and a J-beta primer mix were used in a second PCR of roughly 7 to 11 cycles. TCRdb ran MiXCR on the 5' RACE reads and lists one entry per CDR3 protein. The sample includes hundreds of thousands of distinct CDR3 sequences, approximately 40% seen only once; the top ten take around 30%. Total RNA, at least 5 micrograms per sample, was extracted from PBMCs.

The clonotype originates from a man older than 75 in good health. Specimen: blood. The chain links TRBV9 to TRBJ2-2, with D unclear. CDR3 sequence: CASSVRHTVNTGELFF. The CDR3 nucleotides read TGTGCCAGCAGCGTTAGACATACGGTTAACACCGGGGAGCTGTTTTTT.